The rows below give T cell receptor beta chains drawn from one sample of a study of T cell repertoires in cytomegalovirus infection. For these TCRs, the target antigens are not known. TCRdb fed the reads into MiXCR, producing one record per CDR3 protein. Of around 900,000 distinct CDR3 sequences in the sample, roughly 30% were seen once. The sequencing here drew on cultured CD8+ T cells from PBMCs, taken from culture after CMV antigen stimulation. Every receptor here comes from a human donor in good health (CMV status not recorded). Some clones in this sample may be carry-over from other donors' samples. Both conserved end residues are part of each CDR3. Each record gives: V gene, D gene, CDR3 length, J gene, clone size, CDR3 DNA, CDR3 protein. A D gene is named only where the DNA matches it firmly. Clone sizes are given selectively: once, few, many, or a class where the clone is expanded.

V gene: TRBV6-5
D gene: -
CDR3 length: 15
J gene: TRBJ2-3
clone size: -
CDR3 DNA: TGTGCCAGCAGTTATTTTGGGGTAATTCCGGATACGCAGTATTTT
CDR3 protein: CASSYFGVIPDTQYF

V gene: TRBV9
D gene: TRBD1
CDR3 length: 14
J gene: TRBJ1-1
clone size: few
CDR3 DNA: TGCGCCAGCAGTGTGGGGGACAGTAACACTGAAGCTTTCTTT
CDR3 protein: CASSVGDSNTEAFF

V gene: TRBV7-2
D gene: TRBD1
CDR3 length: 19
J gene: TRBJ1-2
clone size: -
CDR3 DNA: TGTGCCAGCAGCCACAGCCTGGGACAGGTAGCCGTCTGGGACTATGGCTACACCTTC
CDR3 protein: CASSHSLGQVAVWDYGYTF

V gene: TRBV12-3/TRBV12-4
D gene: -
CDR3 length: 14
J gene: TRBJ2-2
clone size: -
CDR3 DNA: TGTGCCAGCAGTTGGAGGGGTGGGTCCGGGGAGCTGTTTTTT
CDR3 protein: CASSWRGGSGELFF

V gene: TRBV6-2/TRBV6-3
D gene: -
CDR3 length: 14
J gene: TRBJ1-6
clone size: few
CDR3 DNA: TGTGCCAGCGGACAATGGGGGACGGGTTCACCCCTCCACTTT
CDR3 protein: CASGQWGTGSPLHF

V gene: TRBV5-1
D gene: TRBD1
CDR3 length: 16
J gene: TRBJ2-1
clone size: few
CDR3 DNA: TGCGCCAGCAGCTCCGTGACAGGGCCCAGCTACAATGAGCAGTTCTTC
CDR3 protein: CASSSVTGPSYNEQFF

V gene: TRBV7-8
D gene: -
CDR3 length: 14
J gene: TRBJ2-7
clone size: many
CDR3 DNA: TGTGCCAGCAGCGCCCGGGGCAGGGTCTACGAGCAGTACTTC
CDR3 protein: CASSARGRVYEQYF

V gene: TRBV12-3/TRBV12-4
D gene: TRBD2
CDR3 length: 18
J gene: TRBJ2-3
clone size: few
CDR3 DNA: TGTGCCAGCAGCCAGACTAGCGGGGGGCCTTACGGGACAGATACGCAGTATTTT
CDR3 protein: CASSQTSGGPYGTDTQYF

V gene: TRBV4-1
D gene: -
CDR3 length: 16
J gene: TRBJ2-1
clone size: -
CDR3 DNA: TGCGCCAGCAGCCAAGTTGAACTCCTTTCCTACAATGAGCAGTTCTTC
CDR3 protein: CASSQVELLSYNEQFF

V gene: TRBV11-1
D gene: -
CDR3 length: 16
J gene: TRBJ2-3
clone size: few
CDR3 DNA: TGTGCCAGCAGCCAGTCAGCGGTCACTAGCACAGATACGCAGTATTTT
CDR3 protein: CASSQSAVTSTDTQYF

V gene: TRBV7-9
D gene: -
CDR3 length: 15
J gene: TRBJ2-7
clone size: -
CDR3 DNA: TGTGCCAGCAGCCAAACAGGGACTGGCCTCTACGAGCAGTACTTC
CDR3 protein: CASSQTGTGLYEQYF

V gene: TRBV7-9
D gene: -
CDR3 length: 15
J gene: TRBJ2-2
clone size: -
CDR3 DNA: TGTGCCAGCAGCTTAGTTCCGGGAGTCGCCGGGGAGCTGTTTTTT
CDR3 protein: CASSLVPGVAGELFF

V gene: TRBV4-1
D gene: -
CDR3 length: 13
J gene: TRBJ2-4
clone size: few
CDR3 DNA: TGCGCCAGCAGCCAAGCGGGTCAGCACATTCAGTACTTC
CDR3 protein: CASSQAGQHIQYF

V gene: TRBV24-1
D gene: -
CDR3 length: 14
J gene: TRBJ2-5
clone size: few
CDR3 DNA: TGTGCCACCAGTGATCTCCCAGGGCAGGAGACCCAGTACTTC
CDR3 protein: CATSDLPGQETQYF

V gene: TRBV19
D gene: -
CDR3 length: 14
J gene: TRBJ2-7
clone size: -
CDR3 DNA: TGTGCCAGTAGTACGTACAGGGAGTCCTACGAGCAGTACTTC
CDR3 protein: CASSTYRESYEQYF

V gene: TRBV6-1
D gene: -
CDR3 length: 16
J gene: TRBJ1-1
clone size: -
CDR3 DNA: TGTGCCAGCAGTGAAGGCCCCATTGCAGGCAACACTGAAGCTTTCTTT
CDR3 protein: CASSEGPIAGNTEAFF

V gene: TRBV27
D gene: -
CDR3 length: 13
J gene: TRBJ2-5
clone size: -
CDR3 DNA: TGTGCCAGCAGTGGATCTCTCCAAGAGACCCAGTACTTC
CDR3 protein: CASSGSLQETQYF

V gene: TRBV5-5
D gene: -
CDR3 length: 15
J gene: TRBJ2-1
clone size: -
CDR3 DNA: TGTGCCAGCTTACCGAGAATTAGCTCCTACAATGAGCAGTTCTTC
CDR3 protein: CASLPRISSYNEQFF

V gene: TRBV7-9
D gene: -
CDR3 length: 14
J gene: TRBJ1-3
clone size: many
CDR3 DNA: TGTGCCAGCAGCTATTCGGACGGAGGAAACACCATATATTTT
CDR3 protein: CASSYSDGGNTIYF

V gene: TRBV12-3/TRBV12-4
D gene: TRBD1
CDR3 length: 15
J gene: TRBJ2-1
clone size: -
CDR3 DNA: TGTGCCAGCAGTTCCCGTAAAACCAGGGGGAATGAGCAGTTCTTC
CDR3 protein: CASSSRKTRGNEQFF

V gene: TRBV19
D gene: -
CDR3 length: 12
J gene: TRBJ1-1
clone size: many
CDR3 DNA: TGTGCCAGCAGCTTAATGAACACTGAAGCTTTCTTT
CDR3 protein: CASSLMNTEAFF

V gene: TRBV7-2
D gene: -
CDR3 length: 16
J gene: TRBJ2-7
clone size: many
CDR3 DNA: TGTGCCAGCAGTATCCACACCGGACTCTCGCTCTACGAGCAGTACTTC
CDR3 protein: CASSIHTGLSLYEQYF

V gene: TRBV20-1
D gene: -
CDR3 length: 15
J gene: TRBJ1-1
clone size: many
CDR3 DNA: TGCAGTGCTAGCGGCAGGGGCGGAATGAACACTGAAGCTTTCTTT
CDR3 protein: CSASGRGGMNTEAFF

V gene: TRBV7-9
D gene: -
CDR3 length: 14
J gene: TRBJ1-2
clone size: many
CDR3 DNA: TGTGCCAGCAGCTTAGGACAGACCATCTATGGCTACACCTTC
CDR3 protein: CASSLGQTIYGYTF

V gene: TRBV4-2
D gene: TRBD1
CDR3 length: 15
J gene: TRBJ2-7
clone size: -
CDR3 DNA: TGTGCCAGCAGCCGCCTCGGACAGGGCCCATACGAGCAGTACTTC
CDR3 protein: CASSRLGQGPYEQYF

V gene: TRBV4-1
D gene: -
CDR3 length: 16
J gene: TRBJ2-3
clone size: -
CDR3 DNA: TGTGCCAGCAGCCAATGGGAAGGGATAAGCACAGATACGCAGTATTTT
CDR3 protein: CASSQWEGISTDTQYF

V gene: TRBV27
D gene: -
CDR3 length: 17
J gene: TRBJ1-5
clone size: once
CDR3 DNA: TGTGCCAGCAGCCCGACCTCTAGCCCTTATAGCAATCAGCCCCAGCATTTT
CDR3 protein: CASSPTSSPYSNQPQHF

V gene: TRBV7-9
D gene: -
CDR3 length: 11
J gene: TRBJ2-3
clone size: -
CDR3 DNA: TGTGCCGGAAGGGGGACAGATACGCAGTATTTT
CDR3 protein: CAGRGTDTQYF

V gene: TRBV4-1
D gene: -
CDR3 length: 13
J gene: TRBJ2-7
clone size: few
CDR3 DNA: TGCGCCAGCAGCCTAGGGAACGACTACGAGCAGTACTTC
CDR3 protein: CASSLGNDYEQYF